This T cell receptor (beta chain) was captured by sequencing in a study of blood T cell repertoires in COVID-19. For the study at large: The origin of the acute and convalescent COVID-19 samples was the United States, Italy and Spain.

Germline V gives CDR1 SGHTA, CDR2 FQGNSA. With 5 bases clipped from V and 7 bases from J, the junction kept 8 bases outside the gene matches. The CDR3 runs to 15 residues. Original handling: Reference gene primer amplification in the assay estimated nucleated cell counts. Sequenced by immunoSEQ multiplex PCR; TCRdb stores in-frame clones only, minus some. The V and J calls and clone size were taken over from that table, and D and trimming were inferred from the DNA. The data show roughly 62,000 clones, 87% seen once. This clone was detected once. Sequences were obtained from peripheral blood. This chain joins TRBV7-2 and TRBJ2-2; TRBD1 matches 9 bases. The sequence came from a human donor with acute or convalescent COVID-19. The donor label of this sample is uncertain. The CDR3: CASSAQGQGLGELFF. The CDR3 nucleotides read TGTGCCAGCAGCGCCCAGGGACAGGGCCTCGGGGAGCTGTTTTTT.